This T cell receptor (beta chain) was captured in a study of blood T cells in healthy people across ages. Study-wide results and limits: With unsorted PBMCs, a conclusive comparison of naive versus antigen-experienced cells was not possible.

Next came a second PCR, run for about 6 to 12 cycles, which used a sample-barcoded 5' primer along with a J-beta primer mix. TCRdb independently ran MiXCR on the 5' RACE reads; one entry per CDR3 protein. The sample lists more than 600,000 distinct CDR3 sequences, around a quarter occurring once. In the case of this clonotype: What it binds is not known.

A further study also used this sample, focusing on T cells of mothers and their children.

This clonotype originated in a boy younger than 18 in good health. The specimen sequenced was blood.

Here the CDR3 DNA reads TGCGCCAGCAGCTTTCAAGCGGAACCGATTTACAATGAGCAGTTCTTC. Its translation is CASSFQAEPIYNEQFF. The chain couples TRBV5-1 to TRBJ2-1, with a weak D call TRBD2 (5 bases). The CDR3 runs to 16 residues. The V and J ends lost 2 bases and 4 bases respectively, with 16 bases between them. Germline CDR1 is SGHRS and CDR2 is YFSETQ. Full variable domain (rest looked up from reference TRBV5-1 and TRBJ2-1): KAGVTQTPRYLIKTRGQQVTLSCSPISGHRSVSWYQQTPGQGLQFLFEYFSETQRNKGNFPGRFSGRQFSNSRSEMNVSTLELGDSALYLCASSFQAEPIYNEQFFGPGTRLTVL.